The clone carrying this TCR beta chain was observed a single time. This sample was included in a study of control samples from healthy donors and cancer patients. The J segment lost 5 bases and the V segment lost 6 bases, leaving 9 bases of the junction unmatched. The germline gives CDR1 LNHDA, CDR2 SQIVND (reference sequence). The CDR3 is made up of 14 amino acids. TCRdb's table, derived via immunoSEQ multiplex PCR, lists solely in-frame clones and lacks some. The sample consists of about 130,000 clones, just under 95% of them appearing once. This clonotype originated in a man aged 60-69 years with colorectal cancer. The chain recombines TRBV19 with TRBJ2-5; TRBD2 aligns across 7 bases. The sequenced sample consisted of PBMCs. In nucleotides, the CDR3 is TGTGCCAGTAGCGCCGGGGGGATGGGGGAGACCCAGTACTTC. Protein: CASSAGGMGETQYF.